The rows below give T cell receptor beta chains drawn from one sample of a study of blood T cell repertoires in COVID-19. Using immunoSEQ multiplex PCR, the repertoire was profiled, and TCRdb retains in-frame clones only, with some absent. This sample has 300,000 to 400,000 clones, with about nine tenths found just once. The sequenced sample consisted of peripheral blood. These TCRs come from a woman aged 70-85 years with COVID-19, enrolled during active disease. The CDR3 runs from the conserved cysteine through the conserved F or W. The D gene is left open where the match is weak. Clone size appears in some rows only: once, few, many, or a class for an expanded clone.

TRBV7-8	-	TRBJ2-1	TRBD2	TGTGCCAGCAGCATAGAAGGGAGGGGTGAGCAGTTCTTC	CASSIEGRGEQFF
TRBV24-1	-	TRBJ2-1	TRBD2	TGTGCCACCAGTGAACCTAGCGGGGGGAACAATGAGCAGTTCTTC	CATSEPSGGNNEQFF
TRBV28	-	TRBJ1-5	-	TGTGCCAGCAGTTTGCCTGGAGCTAATCAGCCCCAGCATTTT	CASSLPGANQPQHF
TRBV5-4	few	TRBJ1-2	-	TGTGCCAGCAGCTTGGTCGGGGATGGCTACACCTTC	CASSLVGDGYTF
TRBV28	-	TRBJ1-5	-	TGTGCCAGCAGTTTGGAGGGGAGCAATCAGCCCCAGCATTTT	CASSLEGSNQPQHF
TRBV5-1	-	TRBJ2-1	-	TGCGCCAGCAGCTCCTGGACTGATGAGCAGTTCTTC	CASSSWTDEQFF
TRBV5-1	-	TRBJ1-1	-	TGCGCCAGCAGTTTTGACGGCCAGGGGGAAGCTTTCTTT	CASSFDGQGEAFF
TRBV29-1	-	TRBJ2-3	-	TGCAGCGTTGAAATTCAGTCCACAGATACGCAGTATTTT	CSVEIQSTDTQYF
TRBV12-5	-	TRBJ1-4	-	TGTGCTAGTGGTTTGATCTCGGGGGAAGGGTGGAATGAAAAACTGTTTTTT	CASGLISGEGWNEKLFF
TRBV7-2	-	TRBJ2-5	-	TGTGCCAGCAGCTTAGCGGGCAGGGTACAAGAGACCCAGTACTTC	CASSLAGRVQETQYF
TRBV5-1	few	TRBJ1-1	TRBD1	TGCGCCAGCAGCGTAGCTACAGGGGCGAACACTGAAGCTTTCTTT	CASSVATGANTEAFF
TRBV19	-	TRBJ1-3	-	TGTGCCAGTAGTACGGGGGCTGGAAACACCATATATTTT	CASSTGAGNTIYF
TRBV6-5	-	TRBJ1-1	-	TGTGCCAGCAGAATCGGACAGAAGGAAGCTTTCTTT	CASRIGQKEAFF
TRBV11-2	few	TRBJ1-3	TRBD1	TGTGCCAGCAGCCCGCGGACAGGGCACTTCTCTGGAAACACCATATATTTT	CASSPRTGHFSGNTIYF
TRBV7-2	-	TRBJ2-7	-	TGTGCCAGCAGCTTAGATGGGTCGGCGGCACCTCACGAGCAGTACTTC	CASSLDGSAAPHEQYF
TRBV3-1/TRBV3-2	-	TRBJ2-7	-	TGTGCCAGCAGCCAGGGGCATAACTCCTACGAGCAGTACTTC	CASSQGHNSYEQYF
TRBV7-2	-	TRBJ1-4	-	TGTGCCAGCAGCTTAGTGGGGCAGGGGGAAAAACTGTTTTTT	CASSLVGQGEKLFF
TRBV7-9	-	TRBJ2-1	-	TGTGCCAGCAGCCCGAGTTGGGCCGGCTCCTACAATGAGCAGTTCTTC	CASSPSWAGSYNEQFF
TRBV4-1	-	TRBJ2-7	TRBD1	TGCGCCAGCAGCCTGGGACAGCCAACCTACGAGCAGTACTTC	CASSLGQPTYEQYF
TRBV30	-	TRBJ1-1	-	TGTGCCTGGAGTGTAGCCCCGAACACTGAAGCTTTCTTT	CAWSVAPNTEAFF
TRBV6-2/TRBV6-3	-	TRBJ2-4	-	TGTGCCAGCAGTTACTCGAACTGGGGAGACATTCAGTACTTC	CASSYSNWGDIQYF
TRBV10-2	-	TRBJ2-7	TRBD1	TGCGCCAGCAGAGCCGGGACAGTATACGAGCAGTACTTC	CASRAGTVYEQYF
TRBV7-9	-	TRBJ1-1	-	TGTGCCAGCACCCCGATCAGACAGGACACTGAAGCTTTCTTT	CASTPIRQDTEAFF
TRBV7-2	-	TRBJ1-2	-	TGTGCCAGCAGCTTGGCGGGGCCAGAGTATGGCTACACCTTC	CASSLAGPEYGYTF
TRBV28	-	TRBJ1-1	TRBD1	TGTGCCAGCAGTCCCTCACCGGGACAGGGCTATACTGAAGCTTTCTTT	CASSPSPGQGYTEAFF
TRBV6-5	-	TRBJ2-7	-	TGTGCCAGCACAGGGGTGGTTGAGCAGTACTTC	CASTGVVEQYF
TRBV18	-	TRBJ1-3	-	TGTGCCAGCTCACCAAGCAGCGCCTCTGGAAACACCATATATTTT	CASSPSSASGNTIYF
TRBV27	-	TRBJ1-2	-	TGTGCCAGCAGTTTACAGGCTAACTATGGCTACACCTTC	CASSLQANYGYTF